This T cell receptor (beta chain) was recovered during a study of blood T cells in healthy people across ages. As for the study in general: Template switching caught about one barcoded beta molecule for each two T cells. Overall study findings and caveats: CMV infection status of these donors was not known.

Regarding this clonotype: Its antigen is unidentified.

Sample-barcoded 5' priming and a J-beta primer mix drove a second PCR of roughly 7 to 11 cycles. Each CDR3 protein gets one entry after TCRdb re-called the 5' RACE reads with MiXCR. The sample lists approximately 800,000 distinct CDR3 sequences, roughly 25% occurring once. The CDR3 consists of 12 residues. CDR1 and CDR2 from the germline V gene are SGHTA and FQGNSA. The germline V and J ends were trimmed by 6 bases and 6 bases, with 9 bases remaining between them. Whenever a sample was processed, at least 7 million PBMCs were isolated. This sample also belongs to another study, concerning T cells of mothers and their children. This second study says: Related mother-child pairs showed slightly, non-significantly higher overlap than unrelated pairs.

V is TRBV7-2 and J is TRBJ2-1; no firm D call. The receptor was isolated from a boy between 10 and 17 years old in good health. What was sequenced was blood. The CDR3 loop reads CASSRRVNEQFF. DNA of the CDR3: TGTGCCAGCAGTCGTAGAGTCAATGAGCAGTTCTTC.